This T cell receptor beta chain comes out of a study of post-analysis software for immune sequencing data. Findings of the study overall: TRBV5-6, TRBV5-1 and TRBV20-1 belonged to a set of about five TRBV segments that were more frequent in patients than controls.

Unique molecular identifiers featured in each of the TCR beta cDNA libraries. TCRdb re-derived calls from the PCR reads in MiXCR, one entry per CDR3 protein. The profile shows about 400,000 distinct CDR3 sequences, around a third of them singletons. V dropped 5 bases and J dropped 8 bases, with 12 bases sitting between them. The germline CDR1 and CDR2 sequences are SEHNR and FQNEAQ (reference sequence). This CDR3 spans 12 amino acids. Points on this clonotype: The antigen remains undetermined.

The receptor's source is a girl between 10 and 17 years old with multiple sclerosis. The specimen was blood. The chain has TRBV7-9 and TRBJ1-1; no firm D call. CDR3 DNA sequence: TGTGCCAGCAGCCGTTTCCCCACGGAAGCTTTCTTT. This codes for CASSRFPTEAFF.